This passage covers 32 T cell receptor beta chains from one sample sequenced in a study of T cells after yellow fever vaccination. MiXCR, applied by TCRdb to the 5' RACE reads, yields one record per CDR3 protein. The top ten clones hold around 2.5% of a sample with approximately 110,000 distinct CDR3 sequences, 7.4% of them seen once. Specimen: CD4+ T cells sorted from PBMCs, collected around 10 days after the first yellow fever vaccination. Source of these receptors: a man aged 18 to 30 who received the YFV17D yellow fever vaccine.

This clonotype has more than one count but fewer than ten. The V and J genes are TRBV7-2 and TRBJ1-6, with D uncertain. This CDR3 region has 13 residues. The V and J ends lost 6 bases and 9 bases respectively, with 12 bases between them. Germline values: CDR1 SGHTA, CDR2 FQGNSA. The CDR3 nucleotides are TGTGCCAGCAGTCTTAATGTTGCTTCACCCCTCCACTTT. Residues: CASSLNVASPLHF.

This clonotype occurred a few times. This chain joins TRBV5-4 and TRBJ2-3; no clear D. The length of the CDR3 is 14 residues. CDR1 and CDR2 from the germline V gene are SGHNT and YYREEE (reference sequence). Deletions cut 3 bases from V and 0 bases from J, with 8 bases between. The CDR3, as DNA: TGTGCCAGCAGCTCCGTGACAAGCACAGATACGCAGTATTTT. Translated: CASSSVTSTDTQYF. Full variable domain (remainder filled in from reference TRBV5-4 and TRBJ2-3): ETGVTQSPTHLIKTRGQQVTLRCSSQSGHNTVSWYQQALGQGPQFIFQYYREEENGRGNFPPRFSGLQFPNYSSELNVNALELDDSALYLCASSSVTSTDTQYFGPGTRLTVL.

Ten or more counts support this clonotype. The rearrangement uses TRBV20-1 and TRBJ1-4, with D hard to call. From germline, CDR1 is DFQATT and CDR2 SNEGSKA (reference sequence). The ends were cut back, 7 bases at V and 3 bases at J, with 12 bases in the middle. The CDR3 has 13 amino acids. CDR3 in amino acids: CSVYRAANEKLFF. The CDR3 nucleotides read TGCAGTGTTTATAGGGCTGCTAATGAAAAACTGTTTTTT.

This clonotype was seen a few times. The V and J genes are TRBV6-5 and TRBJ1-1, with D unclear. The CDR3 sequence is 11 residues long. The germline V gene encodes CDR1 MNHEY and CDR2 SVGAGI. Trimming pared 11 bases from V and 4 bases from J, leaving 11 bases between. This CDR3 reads CAAGRPTEAFF. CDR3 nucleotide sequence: TGTGCCGCTGGGCGTCCCACTGAAGCTTTCTTT.

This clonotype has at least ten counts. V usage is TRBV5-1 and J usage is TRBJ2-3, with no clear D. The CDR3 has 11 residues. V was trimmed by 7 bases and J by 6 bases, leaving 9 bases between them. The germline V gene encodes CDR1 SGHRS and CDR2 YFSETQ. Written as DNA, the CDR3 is TGCGCCAGCTCACTAATGGATACGCAGTATTTT. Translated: CASSLMDTQYF.

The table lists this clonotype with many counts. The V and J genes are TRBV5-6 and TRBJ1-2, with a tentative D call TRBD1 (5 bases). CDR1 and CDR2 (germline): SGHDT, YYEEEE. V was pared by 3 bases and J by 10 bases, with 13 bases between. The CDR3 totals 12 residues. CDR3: CASSSIQEIYTF. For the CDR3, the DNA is TGTGCCAGCAGCTCAATACAGGAAATCTACACCTTC.

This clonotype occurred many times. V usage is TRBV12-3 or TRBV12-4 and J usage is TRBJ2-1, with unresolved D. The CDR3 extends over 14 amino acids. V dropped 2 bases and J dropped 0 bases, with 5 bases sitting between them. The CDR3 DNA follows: TGTGCCAGCAGTTTACTCAGCTCCTACAATGAGCAGTTCTTC. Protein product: CASSLLSSYNEQFF.

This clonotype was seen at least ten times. In nucleotides, the CDR3 is TGTGCCAGCAGTTACGTGTCCGGGCTCATTCAGTACTTC. Protein product: CASSYVSGLIQYF. The chain links TRBV6-2 or TRBV6-3 to TRBJ2-4, with D unclear. Germline loops: CDR1 MNHEY, CDR2 SVGEGT. The CDR3 runs 13 residues. The V gene lost 2 bases and the J gene lost 9 bases, with 11 bases spanning the gap.

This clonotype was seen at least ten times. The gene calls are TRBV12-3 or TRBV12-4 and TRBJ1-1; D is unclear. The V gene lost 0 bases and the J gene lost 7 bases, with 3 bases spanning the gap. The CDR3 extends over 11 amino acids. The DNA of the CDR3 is TGTGCCAGCAGTTTAGCGGTTGAAGCTTTCTTT. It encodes CASSLAVEAFF.

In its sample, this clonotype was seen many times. The CDR3 DNA reads as TGCGCCAGCACAAGGTCTGGGATCGCCTACAATGAGCAGTTCTTC. Translation gives CASTRSGIAYNEQFF. The chain uses TRBV5-1 and TRBJ2-1; D is uncertain. V dropped 6 bases and J dropped 2 bases, with 15 bases sitting between them. Germline loops: CDR1 SGHRS, CDR2 YFSETQ. The CDR3 loop spans 15 amino acids.

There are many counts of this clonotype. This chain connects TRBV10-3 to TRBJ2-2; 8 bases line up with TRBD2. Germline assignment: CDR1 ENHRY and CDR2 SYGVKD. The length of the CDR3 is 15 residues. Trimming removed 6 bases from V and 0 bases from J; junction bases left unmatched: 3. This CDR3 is CAISVSGANTGELFF. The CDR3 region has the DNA TGTGCCATCAGCGTTAGCGGGGCGAACACCGGGGAGCTGTTTTTT.

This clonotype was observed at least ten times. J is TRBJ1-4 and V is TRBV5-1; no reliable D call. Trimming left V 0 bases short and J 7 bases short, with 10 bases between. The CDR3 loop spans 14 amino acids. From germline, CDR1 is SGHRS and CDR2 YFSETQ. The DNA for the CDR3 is TGCGCCAGCAGCTTGGACTTGCTTGCTGAAAAACTGTTTTTT. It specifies CASSLDLLAEKLFF.

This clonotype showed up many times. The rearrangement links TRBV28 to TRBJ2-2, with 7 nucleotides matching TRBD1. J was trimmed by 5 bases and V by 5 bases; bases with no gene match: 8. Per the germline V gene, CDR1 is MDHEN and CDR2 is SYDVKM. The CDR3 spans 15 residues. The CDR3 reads CASSLSGGRTGELFF. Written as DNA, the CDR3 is TGTGCCAGCAGTCTCTCAGGGGGAAGGACCGGGGAGCTGTTTTTT. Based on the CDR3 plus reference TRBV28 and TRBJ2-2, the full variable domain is DVKVTQSSRYLVKRTGEKVFLECVQDMDHENMFWYRQDPGLGLRLIYFSYDVKMKEKGDIPEGYSVSREKKERFSLILESASTNQTSMYLCASSLSGGRTGELFFGEGSRLTVL.

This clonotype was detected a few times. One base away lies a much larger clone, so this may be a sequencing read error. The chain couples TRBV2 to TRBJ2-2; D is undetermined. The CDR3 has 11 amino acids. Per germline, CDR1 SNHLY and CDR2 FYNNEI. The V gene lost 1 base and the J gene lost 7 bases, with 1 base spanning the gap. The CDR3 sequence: CASSEGGELFF. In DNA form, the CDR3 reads TGTGCCAGCAGTGAAGGCGGGGAGCTGTTTTTT.

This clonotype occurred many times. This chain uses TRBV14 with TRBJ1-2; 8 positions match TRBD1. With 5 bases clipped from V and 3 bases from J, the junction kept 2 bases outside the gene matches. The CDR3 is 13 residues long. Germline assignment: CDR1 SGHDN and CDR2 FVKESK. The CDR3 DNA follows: TGTGCCAGCAGCGACAGGGGTGACTATGGCTACACCTTC. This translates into CASSDRGDYGYTF. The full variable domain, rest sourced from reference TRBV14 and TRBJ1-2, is EAGVTQFPSHSVIEKGQTVTLRCDPISGHDNLYWYRRVMGKEIKFLLHFVKESKQDESGMPNNRFLAERTGGTYSTLKVQPAELEDSGVYFCASSDRGDYGYTFGSGTRLTVV.

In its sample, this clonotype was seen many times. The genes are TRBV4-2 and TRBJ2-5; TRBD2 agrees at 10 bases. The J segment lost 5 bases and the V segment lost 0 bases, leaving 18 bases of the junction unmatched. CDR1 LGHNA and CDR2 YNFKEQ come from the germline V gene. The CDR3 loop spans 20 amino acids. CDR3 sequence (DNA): TGTGCCAGCAGCCAAGAAAGTAGGACTAGCGGCCCTGCGCTGGGTGAGACCCAGTACTTC. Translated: CASSQESRTSGPALGETQYF.

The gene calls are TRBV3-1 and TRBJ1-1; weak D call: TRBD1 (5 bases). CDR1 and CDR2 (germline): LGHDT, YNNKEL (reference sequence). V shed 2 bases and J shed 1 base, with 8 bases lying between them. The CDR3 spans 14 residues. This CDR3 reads CASSQPGQNTEAFF. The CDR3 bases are TGTGCCAGCAGCCAACCAGGGCAGAACACTGAAGCTTTCTTT.

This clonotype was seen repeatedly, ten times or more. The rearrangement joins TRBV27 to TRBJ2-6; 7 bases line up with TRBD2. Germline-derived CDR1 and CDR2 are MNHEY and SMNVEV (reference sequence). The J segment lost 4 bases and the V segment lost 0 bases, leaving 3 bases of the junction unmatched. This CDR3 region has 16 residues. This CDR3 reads CASSLSQGGGANVLTF. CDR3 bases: TGTGCCAGCAGTTTATCTCAGGGAGGGGGGGCCAACGTCCTGACTTTC.

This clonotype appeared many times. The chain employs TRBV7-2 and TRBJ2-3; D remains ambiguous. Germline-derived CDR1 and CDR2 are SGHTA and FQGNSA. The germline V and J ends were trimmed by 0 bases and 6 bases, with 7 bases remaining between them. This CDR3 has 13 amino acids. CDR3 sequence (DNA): TGTGCCAGCAGCTTAGCCAGCTCTGATACGCAGTATTTT. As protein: CASSLASSDTQYF.

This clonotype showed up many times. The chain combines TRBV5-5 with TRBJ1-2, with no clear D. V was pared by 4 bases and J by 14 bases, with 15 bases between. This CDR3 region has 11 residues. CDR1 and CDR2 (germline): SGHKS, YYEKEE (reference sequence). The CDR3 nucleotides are TGTGCCAGCAGCCGCTCGTGGGAACTAACCTTC. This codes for CASSRSWELTF.

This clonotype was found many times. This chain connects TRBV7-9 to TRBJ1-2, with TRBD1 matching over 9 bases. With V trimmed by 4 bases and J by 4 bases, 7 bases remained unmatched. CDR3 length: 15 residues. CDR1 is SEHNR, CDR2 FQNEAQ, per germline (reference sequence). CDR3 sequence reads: CASSSWDREGYGYTF. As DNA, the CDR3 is TGTGCCAGCAGCTCTTGGGACAGGGAGGGCTATGGCTACACCTTC.

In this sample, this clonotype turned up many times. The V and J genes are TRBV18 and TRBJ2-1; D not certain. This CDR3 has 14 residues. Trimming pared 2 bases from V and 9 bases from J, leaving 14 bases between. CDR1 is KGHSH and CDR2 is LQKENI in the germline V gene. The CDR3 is CASSPAHGSAEQFF. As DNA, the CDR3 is TGTGCCAGCTCACCAGCGCATGGGTCCGCTGAGCAGTTCTTC.

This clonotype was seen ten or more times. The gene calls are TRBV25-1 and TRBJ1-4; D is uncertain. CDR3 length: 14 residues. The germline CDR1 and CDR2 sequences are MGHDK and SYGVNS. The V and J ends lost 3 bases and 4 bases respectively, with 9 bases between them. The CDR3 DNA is TGTGCCAGCAGTGAGTGGGCCGTTAATGAAAAACTGTTTTTT. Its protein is CASSEWAVNEKLFF.

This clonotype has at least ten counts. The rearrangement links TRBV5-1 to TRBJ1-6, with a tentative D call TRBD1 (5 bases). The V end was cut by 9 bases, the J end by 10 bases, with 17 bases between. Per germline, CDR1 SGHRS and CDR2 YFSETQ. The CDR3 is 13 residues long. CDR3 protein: CATRVRAGSPLHF. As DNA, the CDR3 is TGCGCCACAAGGGTCAGGGCGGGATCACCCCTCCACTTT.

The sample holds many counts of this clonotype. As DNA, the CDR3 is TGCGCCAGCAGCCAAGTCCGATCAAGACAGAAGAACACTGAAGCTTTCTTT. It is translated as CASSQVRSRQKNTEAFF. The genes are TRBV4-1 and TRBJ1-1; D is perhaps TRBD1 (5 bases). Trimming left V 1 base short and J 1 base short, with 16 bases between. Germline values: CDR1 MGHRA, CDR2 YSYEKL. The CDR3 has 17 residues.

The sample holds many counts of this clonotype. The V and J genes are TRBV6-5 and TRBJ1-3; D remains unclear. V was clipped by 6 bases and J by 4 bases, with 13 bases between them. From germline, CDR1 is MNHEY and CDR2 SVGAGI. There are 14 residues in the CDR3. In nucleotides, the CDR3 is TGTGCCAGCAGAGTACAGAGGTACGGAAACACCATATATTTT. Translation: CASRVQRYGNTIYF.

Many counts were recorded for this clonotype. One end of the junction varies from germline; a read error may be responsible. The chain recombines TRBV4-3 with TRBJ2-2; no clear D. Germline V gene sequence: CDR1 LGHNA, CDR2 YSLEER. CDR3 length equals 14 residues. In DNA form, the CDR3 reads TGCGCCAGCACCCAAACGGACGGCACCGGGGAGCTGTTTTTT. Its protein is CASTQTDGTGELFF.

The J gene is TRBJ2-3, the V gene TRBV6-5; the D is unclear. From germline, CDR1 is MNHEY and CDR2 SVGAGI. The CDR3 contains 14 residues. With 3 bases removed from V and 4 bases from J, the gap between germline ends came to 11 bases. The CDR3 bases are TGTGCCAGCAGTTATTCCCGACCGCCAGATACGCAGTATTTT. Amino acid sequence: CASSYSRPPDTQYF.

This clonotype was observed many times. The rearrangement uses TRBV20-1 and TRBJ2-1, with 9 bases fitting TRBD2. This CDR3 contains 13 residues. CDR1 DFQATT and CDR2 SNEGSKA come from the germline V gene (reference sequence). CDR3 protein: CRPYGPTSGPQFF. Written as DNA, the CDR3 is TGCAGACCCTACGGGCCTACTAGCGGGCCGCAGTTCTTC.

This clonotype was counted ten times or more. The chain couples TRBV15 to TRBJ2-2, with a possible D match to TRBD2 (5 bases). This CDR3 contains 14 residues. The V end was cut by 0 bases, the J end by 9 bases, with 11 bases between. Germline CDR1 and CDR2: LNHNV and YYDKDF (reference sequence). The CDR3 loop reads CATSRDRGTRELFF. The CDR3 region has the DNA TGTGCCACCAGCAGAGATCGGGGAACTAGGGAGCTGTTTTTT.

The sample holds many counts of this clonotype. CDR3 residues: CASSLSYMDYGYTF. CDR3 sequence (DNA): TGTGCCAGCAGCTTATCCTATATGGACTATGGCTACACCTTC. This chain links TRBV7-8 with TRBJ1-2; D uncertain. The germline V gene encodes CDR1 SGHVS and CDR2 FQNEAQ. This CDR3 spans 14 amino acids. V lost 2 bases to trimming and J lost 3 bases, with 10 bases between them.

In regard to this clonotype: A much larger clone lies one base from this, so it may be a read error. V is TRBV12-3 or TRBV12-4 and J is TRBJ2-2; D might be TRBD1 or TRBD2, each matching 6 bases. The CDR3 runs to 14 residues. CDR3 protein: CASRLDGGIGELFF. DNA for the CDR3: TGTGCCAGCAGATTAGACGGGGGCATCGGGGAGCTGTTTTTT.